The present T cell receptor beta chain was sequenced within a study of cytotoxic CD8 clonotypes in ibrutinib-treated CLL. Study information: Response samples were drawn at a median of about 13 months of treatment, range 6 to 36.

The V gene lost 5 bases and the J gene lost 5 bases, with 16 bases spanning the gap. Germline V gene data show CDR1 as MDHEN and CDR2 as SYDVKM. The CDR3 has 16 residues. TCRdb's copy holds only in-frame clones and misses some; the assay was immunoSEQ multiplex PCR. The data show 90,000 to 95,000 clones, roughly three quarters seen once. The specimen was PBMCs, collected after 24 months of ibrutinib treatment. The gene calls are TRBV28 and TRBJ2-6; possible D gene TRBD1, 8 bases. The receptor was derived from a human donor with chronic lymphocytic leukemia. DNA for the CDR3: TGTGCCAGCAGTACGACAGGGGAGGGTAGGGCCAACGTCCTGACTTTC. It translates to CASSTTGEGRANVLTF.